This TCR beta chain derives from a study of T cells in Graves' hyperthyroidism and ophthalmopathy. Germline V lookup: CDR1 MNHEY, CDR2 SVGAGI. The CDR3 covers 13 residues. The TCR beta CDR3 regions underwent amplification using RNA transcripts as the source. HTBI primers drove first-round RT-PCR of the TCR CDR3. Each CDR3 protein is one row after TCRdb ran MiXCR on the multiplex PCR reads. This table has about 280,000 distinct CDR3 sequences, less than 30% appearing once. This clonotype showed up many times. A much larger clone differs by one base, so this may be a read error. This sequence originates from a man aged 40-49 years with Graves' hyperthyroidism that later progressed to Graves' ophthalmopathy. Sequencing was performed on blood. The rearrangement links TRBV6-5 to TRBJ1-1; D not resolved. The CDR3 bases are TGTGCCAGCGGTTACACCTCGGGGACTGAAGCTTTCTTT. Amino acid sequence: CASGYTSGTEAFF.